One and the same sample provided the 15 T cell receptor beta chains below, sequenced in a study of shared clonotypes between healthy human individuals. The assay was immunoSEQ multiplex PCR, and TCRdb's table has in-frame clones only and misses some. The table has over a million clones, approximately 96% seen once; the top ten hold 1.2%. The specimen was naive CD4+ T cells sorted from blood. Subset meaning: CD45RA+ positively selected. The source is a man in his thirties or forties in good health.

The chain carries TRBV15 and TRBJ2-1, with TRBD2 matching over 9 bases. CDR3 length equals 15 residues. From germline, CDR1 is LNHNV and CDR2 YYDKDF (reference sequence). V shed 1 base and J 10 bases; nucleotides not matched to a gene: 8. This CDR3 reads CATSRAGTSIVEQFF. In DNA form, the CDR3 reads TGTGCCACCAGCAGAGCCGGGACTAGCATCGTCGAGCAGTTCTTC.

This chain joins TRBV5-1 and TRBJ2-4, with 9 bases lining up with TRBD2. The CDR3 has 16 amino acids. After removal of 0 bases from V and 9 bases from J, the junction contained 10 bases not matched to a gene. Germline lookup yields CDR1 SGHRS and CDR2 YFSETQ. In DNA form, the CDR3 reads TGCGCCAGCAGCTTGGTTGATAGCGGGAGCGGATCCATTCAGTACTTC. Translation: CASSLVDSGSGSIQYF.

The chain uses TRBV5-1 and TRBJ1-3; D possibly corresponds to TRBD1 (6 bases). This CDR3 is built from 16 residues. Trimming removed 1 base from V and 2 bases from J, with 13 bases in between. CDR1 is SGHRS, CDR2 YFSETQ, per germline. Written as DNA, the CDR3 is TGCGCCAGCAGCTTGCGTTCAGGGGTTCCTGGAAACACCATATATTTT. Protein sequence: CASSLRSGVPGNTIYF.

The rearrangement joins TRBV20-1 to TRBJ2-7; D may be TRBD1 (5 bases). Looked up from germline, CDR1 is DFQATT and CDR2 is SNEGSKA (reference sequence). CDR3 length: 10 amino acids. The chain's CDR3 is CTARGYEQYF. Here the CDR3 DNA reads TGCACCGCTAGGGGCTACGAGCAGTACTTC.

The chain has TRBV11-2 and TRBJ2-5; tentatively, D is TRBD1 (5 bases). Deletions cut 5 bases from V and 9 bases from J, with 19 bases between. This CDR3 has 14 amino acids. Germline CDR1 reads SGHAT; CDR2 reads FQNNGV. The CDR3 loop reads CASSPDKSSGAQYF. The CDR3 DNA is TGTGCCAGCAGCCCGGACAAAAGTTCTGGGGCCCAGTACTTC.

The rearrangement joins TRBV7-9 to TRBJ1-1, with D perhaps matching TRBD1 (5 bases). This CDR3 is 15 amino acids long. From germline, CDR1 is SEHNR and CDR2 FQNEAQ (reference sequence). V lost 5 bases and J 1 base, leaving 14 bases between the germline ends. The CDR3 bases are TGTGCCAGCAGCCTAACCGGGGCCAAGAACACTGAAGCTTTCTTT. It codes for CASSLTGAKNTEAFF.

The V gene is TRBV2, the J gene TRBJ2-7; 8 bases line up with TRBD2. There are 13 residues in the CDR3. V lost 5 bases, J lost 8 bases, and 8 bases stayed unmatched. Per the germline V gene, CDR1 is SNHLY and CDR2 is FYNNEI. The CDR3 DNA reads as TGTGCCAGCAGTTCCTATAGCGGGAACCAGCAGTACTTC. It is translated as CASSSYSGNQQYF.

The rearrangement uses TRBV25-1 and TRBJ1-2; 7 bases are a match to TRBD1. The CDR3 loop spans 17 amino acids. V shed 6 bases, J shed 3 bases, and the junction held 16 bases outside the gene matches. CDR1 is MGHDK, CDR2 SYGVNS, per germline. The chain's CDR3 is CASRPTGTALGYYGYTF. The CDR3 DNA reads TGTGCCAGCAGGCCAACCGGGACAGCGTTGGGGTACTATGGCTACACCTTC.

This chain uses TRBV28 with TRBJ2-7; D call uncertain. Trimming shortened V by 2 bases and J by 4 bases, and 9 bases separated the two germline ends. CDR1 and CDR2 from the germline V gene are MDHEN and SYDVKM. CDR3 length: 13 residues. DNA for the CDR3: TGTGCCAGCAGTTTAACCCCCGGGTACGAGCAGTACTTC. Translation: CASSLTPGYEQYF. The whole variable domain, remainder taken from reference TRBV28 and TRBJ2-7, is DVKVTQSSRYLVKRTGEKVFLECVQDMDHENMFWYRQDPGLGLRLIYFSYDVKMKEKGDIPEGYSVSREKKERFSLILESASTNQTSMYLCASSLTPGYEQYFGPGTRLTVT.

V is TRBV5-4 and J is TRBJ1-1; no reliable D call. The CDR3 covers 15 residues. V dropped 1 base and J dropped 0 bases, with 10 bases sitting between them. Per the germline V gene, CDR1 is SGHNT and CDR2 is YYREEE (reference sequence). The CDR3 DNA sequence: TGTGCCAGCAGCTTGTTAGGGCAGATGAACACTGAAGCTTTCTTT. This encodes CASSLLGQMNTEAFF. Full variable domain (rest looked up from reference TRBV5-4 and TRBJ1-1): ETGVTQSPTHLIKTRGQQVTLRCSSQSGHNTVSWYQQALGQGPQFIFQYYREEENGRGNFPPRFSGLQFPNYSSELNVNALELDDSALYLCASSLLGQMNTEAFFGQGTRLTVV.

V and J are TRBV4-1 and TRBJ2-3; no firm D call. The length of the CDR3 is 14 residues. Germline CDR1 and CDR2: MGHRA and YSYEKL. V shed 0 bases and J shed 2 bases, with 6 bases lying between them. The CDR3 loop is CASSQDWTTDTQYF. The CDR3, as DNA: TGCGCCAGCAGCCAAGACTGGACCACAGATACGCAGTATTTT.

Regarding this clone: Other DNA sequences in this specimen translate into the identical CDR3. V usage is TRBV10-3 and J usage is TRBJ2-7; 9 bases match TRBD1. V shed 6 bases and J 0 bases; nucleotides not matched to a gene: 0. The CDR3 contains 13 residues. Germline lookup yields CDR1 ENHRY and CDR2 SYGVKD. CDR3 in DNA: TGTGCCATCAGGGGACAGGGCTCCTACGAGCAGTACTTC. Translation gives CAIRGQGSYEQYF.

J is TRBJ2-1 and V is TRBV7-9; a possible D gene is TRBD2 (5 bases). V was clipped by 3 bases and J by 6 bases, with 12 bases between them. The CDR3 extends over 14 amino acids. Per germline, CDR1 SEHNR and CDR2 FQNEAQ (reference sequence). The CDR3 DNA sequence: TGTGCCAGCAGCTTGGGGAGTGCCGTCAATGAGCAGTTCTTC. Its translation is CASSLGSAVNEQFF. The entire variable domain, with the rest obtained from reference TRBV7-9 and TRBJ2-1, is as follows: DTGVSQNPRHKITKRGQNVTFRCDPISEHNRLYWYRQTLGQGPEFLTYFQNEAQLEKSRLLSDRFSAERPKGSFSTLEIQRTEQGDSAMYLCASSLGSAVNEQFFGPGTRLTVL.

The J gene is TRBJ1-2, the V gene TRBV29-1; possible D gene TRBD1, 6 bases. The germline V and J ends were trimmed by 7 bases and 9 bases, with 18 bases remaining between them. Germline lookup yields CDR1 SQVTM and CDR2 ANQGSEA. The CDR3 has 12 amino acids. The CDR3 nucleotides are TGCAGCGCTATCGTAGGGGGGCTGAGCTACACCTTC. Translation: CSAIVGGLSYTF.

This chain joins TRBV5-1 and TRBJ2-7; D remains ambiguous. CDR1 SGHRS and CDR2 YFSETQ come from the germline V gene. This CDR3 spans 14 amino acids. With 0 bases removed from V and 4 bases from J, the gap between germline ends came to 11 bases. Written as DNA, the CDR3 is TGCGCCAGCAGCTTGGCCGAAAAGAAATACGAGCAGTACTTC. The encoded protein is CASSLAEKKYEQYF.